A single sample is the source of the 16 T cell receptor beta chains below, sequenced in a study of blood T cell repertoires in COVID-19 (dated by TCRdb to about 2020). The library was built by means of the immunoSEQ multiplex PCR assay. Held by TCRdb, this immuneACCESS table contains in-frame sequences only and omits some clones. Under half of the omission traces to an unresolved V gene where checked; the cause of the rest is unknown. Within this sample are more than 150,000 clones, with 80% to 85% of them counted one time only. Approximately 13% of the sample is in the top ten clones. The sequenced material came from PBMCs or T cells enriched from blood (not recorded which). The receptors here all came from a woman aged 60-75 years who had recovered from COVID-19.

V and J are TRBV5-1 and TRBJ1-1, with a possible D match to TRBD1 (5 bases). V shed 0 bases and J shed 0 bases, with 18 bases lying between them. The CDR3 contains 18 residues. From germline, CDR1 is SGHRS and CDR2 YFSETQ. Here the CDR3 DNA reads TGCGCCAGCAGCTTGGGCGGGGGGGTAGCACGCATGAACACTGAAGCTTTCTTT. The encoded protein is CASSLGGGVARMNTEAFF. The full variable domain, with the rest looked up from reference TRBV5-1 and TRBJ1-1, is KAGVTQTPRYLIKTRGQQVTLSCSPISGHRSVSWYQQTPGQGLQFLFEYFSETQRNKGNFPGRFSGRQFSNSRSEMNVSTLELGDSALYLCASSLGGGVARMNTEAFFGQGTRLTVV.

The V and J genes are TRBV28 and TRBJ2-7, with a possible D match to TRBD1 (7 bases). This CDR3 has 13 amino acids. Germline-derived CDR1 and CDR2 are MDHEN and SYDVKM. Trimming cost V 9 bases and J 4 bases, with 16 bases left between them. The CDR3 DNA reads as TGTGCCAGTGAAGGGGGCGGAGGGTACGAGCAGTACTTC. This sequence encodes CASEGGGGYEQYF.

This chain connects TRBV5-4 to TRBJ2-5; 14 nucleotides match TRBD2. Trimming at V came to 4 bases and at J to 4 bases, leaving 3 bases not matched to a gene. Germline-derived CDR1 and CDR2 are SGHNT and YYREEE (reference sequence). There are 15 residues in the CDR3. The CDR3 DNA reads TGTGCCAGCAGCGATGGGACTAGCGGGGGAGAGACCCAGTACTTC. It yields the protein CASSDGTSGGETQYF.

This rearrangement joins TRBV7-3 to TRBJ2-1; no clear D. V lost 1 base and J 6 bases, leaving 4 bases between the germline ends. CDR3 length equals 12 residues. From germline, CDR1 is SGHTA and CDR2 FQGTGA. This CDR3 reads CASSLSANEQFF. CDR3 nucleotide sequence: TGTGCCAGCAGCTTAAGCGCCAATGAGCAGTTCTTC.

The V and J genes are TRBV20-1 and TRBJ2-4; D gene uncertain. Looked up from germline, CDR1 is DFQATT and CDR2 is SNEGSKA (reference sequence). There are 13 residues in the CDR3. The V end was cut by 5 bases, the J end by 2 bases, with 10 bases between. The CDR3 region is CSAGGRSKNIQYF. CDR3 bases: TGCAGTGCTGGTGGGCGGTCCAAAAACATTCAGTACTTC.

The chain is built from TRBV2 and TRBJ2-2; no reliable D call. The length of the CDR3 is 15 residues. CDR1 is SNHLY, CDR2 FYNNEI, per germline. Deletions cut 4 bases from V and 1 base from J, with 10 bases between. In DNA, the CDR3 is TGTGCCAGCAGTGGTGGCCTTTTGAACACCGGGGAGCTGTTTTTT. This sequence encodes CASSGGLLNTGELFF.

The chain links TRBV4-1 to TRBJ2-5; 9 nucleotides align to TRBD2. This CDR3 region has 16 residues. Trimming cost V 1 base and J 2 bases; bases outside gene matches: 5. Germline values: CDR1 MGHRA, CDR2 YSYEKL. CDR3 bases: TGCGCCAGCAGCCAAGGGCGGGAGGGCCTTCAAGAGACCCAGTACTTC. Translating gives CASSQGREGLQETQYF.

This clone showed up just a few times. The chain employs TRBV7-9 and TRBJ2-7; D is uncertain. Germline V gives CDR1 SEHNR, CDR2 FQNEAQ (reference sequence). Trimming cost V 8 bases and J 6 bases, with 17 bases left between them. The CDR3 runs 13 residues. The CDR3 DNA reads TGTGCCAGCCCTGGAGTAGACCCTCGCGAGCAGTACTTC. Amino acids: CASPGVDPREQYF.

This clone showed up just once. The chain recombines TRBV5-4 with TRBJ2-1, with TRBD2 matching over 14 bases. Germline CDR1 SGHNT, CDR2 YYREEE (reference sequence). The CDR3 is made up of 16 amino acids. The ends lost 4 bases at V and 7 bases at J; junction bases unmatched: 7. Here the CDR3 reads CASSQETSGRANEQFF. DNA of the CDR3: TGTGCCAGCAGCCAGGAGACTAGCGGGAGGGCGAATGAGCAGTTCTTC.

The chain uses TRBV29-1 and TRBJ1-1; 9 bases agree with TRBD1. Germline CDR1 reads SQVTM; CDR2 reads ANQGSEA. V trimming: 6 bases; J trimming: 4 bases; junction bases outside the gene matches: 12. CDR3 length: 15 amino acids. The CDR3 DNA sequence: TGCAGCGTACGAAGAGATCCGGGACAGGGCACTGAAGCTTTCTTT. As protein: CSVRRDPGQGTEAFF.

The chain links TRBV5-1 to TRBJ2-7, with D unresolved. Germline values: CDR1 SGHRS, CDR2 YFSETQ. This CDR3 comprises 14 residues. The V gene lost 2 bases and the J gene lost 0 bases, with 9 bases spanning the gap. The CDR3 region has the DNA TGCGCCAGCAGCTTTACCCCGAGCTCCTACGAGCAGTACTTC. Amino acid sequence: CASSFTPSSYEQYF.

The V gene is TRBV27, the J gene TRBJ2-2; 8 bases align to TRBD1. Germline CDR1 is MNHEY and CDR2 is SMNVEV (reference sequence). This CDR3 is 17 amino acids long. V gave up 2 bases and J gave up 0 bases; unmatched junction bases: 5. CDR3 residues: CASSLDGTGSNTGELFF. CDR3 nucleotides: TGTGCCAGCAGTTTAGACGGGACAGGATCGAACACCGGGGAGCTGTTTTTT.

This clone was seen only a few times. V is TRBV5-4 and J is TRBJ2-3; 9 nucleotides match TRBD2. Germline CDR1 SGHNT, CDR2 YYREEE (reference sequence). This CDR3 contains 16 residues. V lost 0 bases to trimming and J lost 6 bases; unmatched junction nucleotides: 8. CDR3 coding DNA: TGTGCCAGCAGCTTGGCCGGTAGCGGGGGCCTGGATACGCAGTATTTT. Its protein is CASSLAGSGGLDTQYF. Together with reference TRBV5-4 and TRBJ2-3, the CDR3 gives the full variable domain: ETGVTQSPTHLIKTRGQQVTLRCSSQSGHNTVSWYQQALGQGPQFIFQYYREEENGRGNFPPRFSGLQFPNYSSELNVNALELDDSALYLCASSLAGSGGLDTQYFGPGTRLTVL.

The chain combines TRBV6-5 with TRBJ1-1, with 8 positions matching TRBD1. Germline V gene data show CDR1 as MNHEY and CDR2 as SVGAGI. The CDR3 is made up of 13 amino acids. With V trimmed by 6 bases and J by 6 bases, 6 bases remained unmatched. The DNA for the CDR3 is TGTGCCAGCAGGAGACAGGGGTCGGCTGAAGCTTTCTTT. It translates to CASRRQGSAEAFF.

The chain carries TRBV2 and TRBJ2-7; possibly TRBD1 for D (6 bases). Trimming cost V 2 bases and J 0 bases, with 11 bases left between them. The germline gives CDR1 SNHLY, CDR2 FYNNEI. The CDR3 consists of 15 residues. The CDR3 coding sequence is TGTGCCAGCAGTGAAAGGACAGTAAGCTCCTACGAGCAGTACTTC. It yields the protein CASSERTVSSYEQYF.

This chain joins TRBV4-1 and TRBJ2-7; 11 nucleotides align to TRBD2. This CDR3 comprises 15 residues. Germline-derived CDR1 and CDR2 are MGHRA and YSYEKL. The ends lost 3 bases at V and 7 bases at J; junction bases unmatched: 8. CDR3 in amino acids: CASSQENGLAGEQYF. CDR3 coding DNA: TGCGCCAGCAGCCAGGAAAACGGACTAGCGGGTGAGCAGTACTTC.